This is a list of T cell receptor beta chains from one sample in a study of cytomegalovirus exposure and HLA in healthy donors. Repertoires were generated with immunoSEQ multiplex PCR, while TCRdb's copy carries only in-frame clones and drops some. This table has about 180,000 clones, about 81% appearing once. The specimen was PBMCs. These receptors all come from a woman between 25 and 40 years old in good health and CMV-seronegative. CDR3s include the opening cysteine and the closing phenylalanine or tryptophan. A D gene is named only where the DNA matches it firmly. Only part of the rows carry a size: once, few, many, or a class if the clone is expanded.

D | size | length | J | V | CDR3 | DNA
NA | NA | 13 | TRBJ2-3 | TRBV2 | CASSEGTGGTQYF | TGTGCCAGCAGTGAAGGGACCGGGGGTACGCAGTATTTT
NA | NA | 16 | TRBJ1-1 | TRBV9 | CASSSPRGGGSTEAFF | TGTGCCAGCAGCTCCCCCCGAGGCGGGGGGAGCACTGAAGCTTTCTTT
TRBD1 | NA | 14 | TRBJ2-5 | TRBV10-3 | CAISEPDRVETQYF | TGTGCCATCAGTGAGCCGGACAGGGTAGAGACCCAGTACTTC
NA | NA | 14 | TRBJ1-2 | TRBV6-5 | CASSPQRGNYGYTF | TGTGCCAGCAGTCCCCAACGCGGTAACTATGGCTACACCTTC
TRBD2 | NA | 15 | TRBJ2-7 | TRBV5-4 | CASSFLAGGPHEQYF | TGTGCCAGCAGCTTCTTGGCGGGAGGACCCCACGAGCAGTACTTC
NA | NA | 15 | TRBJ2-1 | TRBV9 | CASSTTPESYNEQFF | TGTGCCAGCAGCACGACTCCAGAGAGCTACAATGAGCAGTTCTTC
NA | NA | 13 | TRBJ2-1 | TRBV5-4 | CASSLQGANEQFF | TGTGCCAGCAGCTTGCAGGGTGCCAATGAGCAGTTCTTC
NA | NA | 18 | TRBJ2-4 | TRBV5-6 | CASSLLTASLGAKNIQYF | TGTGCCAGCAGCTTGCTTACAGCTTCGCTTGGAGCCAAAAACATTCAGTACTTC
NA | NA | 16 | TRBJ2-7 | TRBV5-1 | CASSWRGGGYSYEQYF | TGCGCCAGCAGCTGGAGGGGCGGCGGTTACTCCTACGAGCAGTACTTC
NA | NA | 16 | TRBJ2-3 | TRBV4-2 | CASSQRQSGTSDTQYF | TGTGCCAGCAGCCAAAGGCAAAGCGGGACATCCGATACGCAGTATTTT
NA | few | 13 | TRBJ2-7 | TRBV7-8 | CASSLLRSDEQYF | TGTGCCAGCAGCTTATTACGGAGCGACGAGCAGTACTTC
NA | NA | 16 | TRBJ1-1 | TRBV28 | CASSLWGRFVGTEAFF | TGTGCCAGCAGTTTATGGGGGCGGTTTGTAGGGACTGAAGCTTTCTTT
TRBD1 | NA | 16 | TRBJ1-3 | TRBV4-3 | CASSQGQGAAGNTIYF | TGCGCCAGCAGCCAAGGTCAGGGGGCGGCTGGAAACACCATATATTTT
NA | once | 13 | TRBJ2-7 | TRBV11-2 | CASSLGGPQERDF | TGTGCCAGCAGCTTGGGGGGACCGCAGGAACGCGACTTC
TRBD1 | NA | 13 | TRBJ2-7 | TRBV19 | CASSAQGFREQYF | TGTGCCAGTAGTGCACAGGGGTTTCGCGAGCAGTACTTC
TRBD1 | NA | 16 | TRBJ1-5 | TRBV15 | CATRSSGTGVWQPQHF | TGTGCCACCAGAAGCAGCGGGACAGGGGTTTGGCAGCCCCAGCATTTT
NA | NA | 15 | TRBJ2-1 | TRBV4-3 | CASSQDPGPSNEQFF | TGCGCCAGCAGCCAAGATCCAGGCCCGTCCAATGAGCAGTTCTTC
NA | NA | 12 | TRBJ1-5 | TRBV30 | CACQTGNQPQHF | TGTGCCTGCCAAACAGGAAATCAGCCCCAGCATTTT
TRBD1 | NA | 14 | TRBJ2-5 | TRBV28 | CASRPDRGRETQYF | TGTGCCAGCAGACCCGACAGGGGCCGGGAGACCCAGTACTTC
NA | NA | 15 | TRBJ2-3 | TRBV7-2 | CASSLAWQGIDTQYF | TGTGCCAGCAGCTTAGCCTGGCAGGGCATAGATACGCAGTATTTT
NA | NA | 12 | TRBJ1-1 | TRBV5-1 | CASSLGDTEAFF | TGCGCCAGCAGCTTGGGAGACACTGAAGCTTTCTTT
TRBD2 | NA | 17 | TRBJ2-2 | TRBV5-1 | CASRISGGTANTGELFF | TGCGCCAGCAGAATCAGCGGGGGAACCGCGAACACCGGGGAGCTGTTTTTT
NA | NA | 14 | TRBJ2-7 | TRBV4-1 | CASSQEYRSYEQYF | TGCGCCAGCAGCCAAGAGTACAGATCCTACGAGCAGTACTTC
NA | NA | 13 | TRBJ1-3 | TRBV19 | CASSSVSGNTIYF | TGTGCCAGTAGTTCGGTCTCTGGAAACACCATATATTTT
TRBD1 | NA | 16 | TRBJ1-2 | TRBV27 | CASSPRQGRANYGYTF | TGTGCCAGCAGTCCAAGACAGGGGCGAGCTAACTATGGCTACACCTTC
TRBD2 | NA | 14 | TRBJ2-1 | TRBV11-1 | CATRLADIYNEQFF | TGTGCCACTCGACTAGCGGATATTTACAATGAGCAGTTCTTC
TRBD1 | NA | 16 | TRBJ1-2 | TRBV9 | CASSVEGGTGPKGYTF | TGTGCCAGCAGCGTAGAAGGCGGGACAGGTCCTAAAGGCTACACCTTC
NA | NA | 15 | TRBJ1-2 | TRBV5-1 | CASSLDPGSSYGYTF | TGCGCCAGCAGCTTGGATCCGGGGTCGTCCTATGGCTACACCTTC
NA | NA | 14 | TRBJ2-7 | TRBV5-6 | CASSFVTVSVEQYF | TGTGCCAGCAGCTTCGTAACGGTGTCTGTCGAGCAGTACTTC
TRBD1 | NA | 15 | TRBJ1-6 | TRBV19 | CASTDRVNYNSPLHF | TGTGCCAGTACCGACAGGGTAAACTATAATTCACCCCTCCACTTT
TRBD1 | NA | 16 | TRBJ2-3 | TRBV9 | CASSTTHRGSTDTQYF | TGTGCCAGCAGCACAACACACAGGGGTAGCACAGATACGCAGTATTTT
NA | NA | 15 | TRBJ2-7 | TRBV27 | CASSPLAHQSYEQYF | TGTGCCAGCAGTCCGTTAGCGCATCAATCCTACGAGCAGTACTTC
TRBD1 | once | 15 | TRBJ1-5 | TRBV9 | CASSPGTGSNQPQHF | TGTGCCAGCAGCCCGGGGACAGGGAGCAATCAGCCCCAGCATTTT
TRBD1 | NA | 14 | TRBJ2-7 | TRBV7-2 | CASSASGTVNEQYF | TGTGCCAGCAGCGCCTCCGGGACAGTCAACGAGCAGTACTTC
TRBD1 | NA | 16 | TRBJ1-6 | TRBV7-3 | CASSLTARTGDSPLHF | TGTGCCAGCAGCTTAACAGCACGGACAGGGGACTCACCCCTCCACTTT
TRBD2 | NA | 16 | TRBJ2-5 | TRBV7-7 | CASSPGLAGNQETQYF | TGTGCCAGCAGCCCCGGACTAGCGGGGAACCAAGAGACCCAGTACTTC
NA | NA | 17 | TRBJ1-3 | TRBV28 | CASSSHLDPASGNTIYF | TGTGCCAGCAGTTCACACCTAGATCCTGCCTCTGGAAACACCATATATTTT
TRBD2 | NA | 17 | TRBJ2-3 | TRBV27 | CASSLSWTSGGTDTQYF | TGTGCCAGCAGTCTAAGTTGGACTAGCGGCGGCACAGATACGCAGTATTTT
TRBD1 | NA | 10 | TRBJ1-6 | TRBV10-2 | CASLQGSLHF | TGCGCCAGCCTACAGGGGAGCCTCCACTTT
TRBD1 | NA | 16 | TRBJ2-3 | TRBV19 | CASSGITGGRTDTQYF | TGTGCCAGTAGCGGAATAACAGGGGGCAGGACAGATACGCAGTATTTT
NA | NA | 13 | TRBJ2-7 | TRBV4-3 | CASSQEAGNPEYF | TGCGCCAGCAGCCAAGAAGCGGGTAACCCTGAGTACTTC
TRBD2 | once | 18 | TRBJ2-1 | TRBV19 | CASSRGGVAGGSYNEQFF | TGTGCCAGTAGTAGGGGAGGAGTAGCGGGGGGGTCCTACAATGAGCAGTTCTTC
TRBD2 | once | 14 | TRBJ2-7 | TRBV27 | CASSLSAGVYEQYF | TGTGCCAGCAGTTTGTCAGCGGGAGTCTACGAGCAGTACTTC
TRBD2 | once | 15 | TRBJ2-3 | TRBV19 | CASRSSGIPPDTQYF | TGTGCCAGTAGAAGCAGCGGGATACCCCCAGATACGCAGTATTTT
TRBD1 | NA | 18 | TRBJ1-2 | TRBV7-3 | CASSPSGTGGAGDYGYTF | TGTGCCAGCAGCCCGTCCGGCACAGGGGGCGCAGGGGACTATGGCTACACCTTC
TRBD1 | NA | 16 | TRBJ1-5 | TRBV28 | CASSFLTGGLNQPQHF | TGTGCCAGCAGTTTCCTGACAGGGGGCCTAAATCAGCCCCAGCATTTT
TRBD1 | NA | 13 | TRBJ1-2 | TRBV5-1 | CASSPGQGDGYTF | TGCGCCAGCAGCCCGGGACAGGGGGATGGCTACACCTTC
TRBD1 | NA | 17 | TRBJ2-3 | TRBV14 | CASSLGTGVFVGDTQYF | TGTGCCAGCAGCCTCGGGACAGGGGTTTTTGTAGGGGATACGCAGTATTTT
NA | NA | 15 | TRBJ1-3 | TRBV19 | CASSITTRAWNTIYF | TGTGCCAGTAGTATTACCACACGAGCGTGGAACACCATATATTTT
NA | NA | 15 | TRBJ1-5 | TRBV6-1 | CASSEAVGAAQPQHF | TGTGCCAGCAGTGAAGCGGTGGGGGCGGCTCAGCCCCAGCATTTT
NA | NA | 16 | TRBJ1-1 | TRBV4-1 | CASSQARFGTNTEAFF | TGCGCCAGCAGCCAAGCCAGGTTCGGGACAAACACTGAAGCTTTCTTT
NA | NA | 15 | TRBJ1-5 | TRBV6-5 | CASSPDPRGNQPQHF | TGTGCCAGCAGTCCGGACCCCCGGGGAAATCAGCCCCAGCATTTT